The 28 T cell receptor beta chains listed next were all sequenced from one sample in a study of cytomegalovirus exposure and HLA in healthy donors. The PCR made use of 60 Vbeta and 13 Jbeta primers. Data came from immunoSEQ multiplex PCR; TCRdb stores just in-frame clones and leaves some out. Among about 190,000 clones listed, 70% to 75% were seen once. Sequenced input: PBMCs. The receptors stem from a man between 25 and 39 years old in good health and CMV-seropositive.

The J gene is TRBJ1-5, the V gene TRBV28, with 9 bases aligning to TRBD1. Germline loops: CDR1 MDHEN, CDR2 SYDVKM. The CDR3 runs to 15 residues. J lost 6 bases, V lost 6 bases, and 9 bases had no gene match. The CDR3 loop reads CASSRGTGSGQPQHF. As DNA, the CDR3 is TGTGCCAGCAGCCGAGGGACAGGGTCGGGTCAGCCCCAGCATTTT.

The CDR3 loop is CAYAGTGYNSPLHF. The DNA of the CDR3 is TGTGCCTATGCCGGGACAGGTTATAATTCACCCCTCCACTTT. The rearrangement uses TRBV2 and TRBJ1-6, with 8 bases that match TRBD1. Germline loops: CDR1 SNHLY, CDR2 FYNNEI. The CDR3 covers 14 residues. The J segment lost 4 bases and the V segment lost 11 bases, leaving 7 bases of the junction unmatched.

The CDR3 nucleotides are TGTGCCACCAGCGGAAGACCTAGGACAGAAAAAGCTTTCTTT. This codes for CATSGRPRTEKAFF. The J gene is TRBJ1-1, the V gene TRBV15; the D gene is possibly TRBD1 (6 bases). Trimming removed 5 bases from V and 9 bases from J, with 19 bases in between. CDR1 and CDR2 from the germline V gene are LNHNV and YYDKDF (reference sequence). This CDR3 is 14 amino acids long. Variable domain in full (rest from reference TRBV15 and TRBJ1-1): DAMVIQNPRYQVTQFGKPVTLSCSQTLNHNVMYWYQQKSSQAPKLLFHYYDKDFNNEADTPDNFQSRRPNTSFCFLDIRSPGLGDTAMYLCATSGRPRTEKAFFGQGTRLTVV.

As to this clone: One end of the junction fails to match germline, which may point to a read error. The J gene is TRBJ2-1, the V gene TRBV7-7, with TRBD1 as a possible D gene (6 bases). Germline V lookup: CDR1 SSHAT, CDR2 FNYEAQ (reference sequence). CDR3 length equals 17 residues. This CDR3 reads CASSLGQQGHGSNEQFF. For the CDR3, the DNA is TGTGCTAGCAGCTTAGGGCAACAGGGCCACGGTTCCAATGAGCAGTTCTTC.

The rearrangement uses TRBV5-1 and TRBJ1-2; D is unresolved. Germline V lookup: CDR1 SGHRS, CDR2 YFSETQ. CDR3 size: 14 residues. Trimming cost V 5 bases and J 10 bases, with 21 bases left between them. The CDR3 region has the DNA TGCGCCAGCAGTTTCGACCCGCCGGCAGGCGACTACACCTTC. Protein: CASSFDPPAGDYTF.

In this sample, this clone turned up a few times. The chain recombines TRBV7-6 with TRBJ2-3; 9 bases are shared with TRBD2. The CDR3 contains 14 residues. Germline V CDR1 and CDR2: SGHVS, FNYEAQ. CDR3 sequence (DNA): TGTGCAGTTAAGCGGGAGGTCCACACAGATACGCAGTATTTT. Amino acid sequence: CAVKREVHTDTQYF.

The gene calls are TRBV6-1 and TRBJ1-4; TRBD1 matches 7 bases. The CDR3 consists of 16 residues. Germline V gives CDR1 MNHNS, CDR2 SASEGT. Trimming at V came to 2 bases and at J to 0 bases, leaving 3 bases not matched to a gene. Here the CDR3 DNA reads TGTGCCAGCAGTGAAAGACAGGGTGCAACTAATGAAAAACTGTTTTTT. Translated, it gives CASSERQGATNEKLFF.

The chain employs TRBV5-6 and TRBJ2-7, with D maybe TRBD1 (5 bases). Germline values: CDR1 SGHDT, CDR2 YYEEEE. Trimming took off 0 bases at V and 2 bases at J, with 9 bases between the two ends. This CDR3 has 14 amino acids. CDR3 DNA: TGTGCCAGCAGCTTGGTTAGGGGAACCTACGAGCAGTACTTC. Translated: CASSLVRGTYEQYF.

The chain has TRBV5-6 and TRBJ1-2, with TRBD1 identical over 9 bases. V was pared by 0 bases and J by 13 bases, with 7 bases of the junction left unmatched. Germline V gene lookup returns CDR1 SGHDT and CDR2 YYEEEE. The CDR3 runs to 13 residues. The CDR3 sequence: CASSLGRDRDLTF. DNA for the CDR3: TGTGCCAGCAGCTTGGGTAGGGACAGGGATCTCACCTTC.

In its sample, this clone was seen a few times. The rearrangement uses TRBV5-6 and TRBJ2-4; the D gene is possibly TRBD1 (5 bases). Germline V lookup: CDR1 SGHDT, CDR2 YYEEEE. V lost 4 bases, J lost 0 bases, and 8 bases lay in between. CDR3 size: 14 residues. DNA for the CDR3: TGTGCCAGCAGCCGACAGCTAGCCAAAAACATTCAGTACTTC. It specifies CASSRQLAKNIQYF.

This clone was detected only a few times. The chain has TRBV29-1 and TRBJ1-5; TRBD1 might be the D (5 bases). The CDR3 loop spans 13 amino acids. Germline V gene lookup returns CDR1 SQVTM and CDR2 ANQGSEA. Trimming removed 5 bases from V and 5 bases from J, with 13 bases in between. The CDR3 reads CSVLTTGDQPQHF. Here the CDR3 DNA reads TGCAGCGTTCTTACAACGGGGGATCAGCCCCAGCATTTT.

CDR3 loop: CASSRDRENTGELFF. DNA of the CDR3: TGTGCCAGCTCGCGAGACAGGGAGAACACCGGGGAGCTGTTTTTT. The V and J genes are TRBV18 and TRBJ2-2; 7 positions match TRBD1. The J segment lost 1 base and the V segment lost 6 bases, leaving 5 bases of the junction unmatched. The germline V gene encodes CDR1 KGHSH and CDR2 LQKENI. The CDR3 covers 15 residues.

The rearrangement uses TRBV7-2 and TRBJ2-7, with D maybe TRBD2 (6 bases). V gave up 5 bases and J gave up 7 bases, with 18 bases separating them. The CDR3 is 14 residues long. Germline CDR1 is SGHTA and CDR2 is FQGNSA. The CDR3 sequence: CASSLSEGRGEQYF. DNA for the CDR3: TGTGCCAGCAGCCTTAGCGAGGGTCGGGGGGAGCAGTACTTC.

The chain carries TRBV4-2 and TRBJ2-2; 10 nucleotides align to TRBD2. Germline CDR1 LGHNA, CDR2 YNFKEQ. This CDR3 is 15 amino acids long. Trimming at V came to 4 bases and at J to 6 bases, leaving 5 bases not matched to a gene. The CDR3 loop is CASSPRAGGPGELFF. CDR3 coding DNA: TGTGCCAGCAGCCCGAGAGCGGGAGGGCCCGGGGAGCTGTTTTTT.

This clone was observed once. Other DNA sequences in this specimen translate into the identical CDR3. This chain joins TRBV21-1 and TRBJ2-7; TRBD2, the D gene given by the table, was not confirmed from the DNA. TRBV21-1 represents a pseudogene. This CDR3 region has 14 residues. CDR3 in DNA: TGTGCCAGCAGCAAAGGTGAGGATTCCTACGAGCAGTACTTC. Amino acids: CASSKGEDSYEQYF.

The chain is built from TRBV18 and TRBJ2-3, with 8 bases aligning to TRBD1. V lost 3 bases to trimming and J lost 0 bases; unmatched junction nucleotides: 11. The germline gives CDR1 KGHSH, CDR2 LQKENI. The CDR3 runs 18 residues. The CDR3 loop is CASSPTGTGISSTDTQYF. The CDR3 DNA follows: TGTGCCAGCTCACCTACCGGGACAGGAATATCTAGCACAGATACGCAGTATTTT.

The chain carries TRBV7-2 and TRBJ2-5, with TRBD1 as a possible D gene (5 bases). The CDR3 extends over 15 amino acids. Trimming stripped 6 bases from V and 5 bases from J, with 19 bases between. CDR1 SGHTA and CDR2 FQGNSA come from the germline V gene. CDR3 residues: CASSSRTQDMETQYF. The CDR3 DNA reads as TGTGCCAGCAGTTCAAGGACCCAGGACATGGAGACCCAGTACTTC.

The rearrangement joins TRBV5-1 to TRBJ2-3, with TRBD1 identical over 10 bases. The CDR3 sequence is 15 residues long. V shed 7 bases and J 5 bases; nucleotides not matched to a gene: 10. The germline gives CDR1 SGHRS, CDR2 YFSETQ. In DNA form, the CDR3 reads TGCGCCAGCTGGGACGGACAGGGGGTGAAAGATACGCAGTATTTT. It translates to CASWDGQGVKDTQYF.

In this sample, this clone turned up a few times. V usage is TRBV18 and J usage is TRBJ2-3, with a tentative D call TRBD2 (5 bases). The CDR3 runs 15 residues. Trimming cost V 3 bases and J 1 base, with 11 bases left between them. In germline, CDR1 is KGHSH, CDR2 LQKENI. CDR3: CASSPRAEGTDTQYF. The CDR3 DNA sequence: TGTGCCAGCTCACCGCGGGCAGAAGGCACAGATACGCAGTATTTT.

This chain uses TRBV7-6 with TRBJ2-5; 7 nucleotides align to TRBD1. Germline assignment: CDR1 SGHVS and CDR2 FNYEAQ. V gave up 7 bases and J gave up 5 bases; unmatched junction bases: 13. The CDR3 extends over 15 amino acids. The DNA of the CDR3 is TGTGCCAGCACCAATTACAGGGGAACGGGGGAGACCCAGTACTTC. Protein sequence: CASTNYRGTGETQYF. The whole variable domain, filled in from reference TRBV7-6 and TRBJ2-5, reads GAGVSQSPRYKVTKRGQDVALRCDPISGHVSLYWYRQALGQGPEFLTYFNYEAQQDKSGLPNDRFSAERPEGSISTLTIQRTEQRDSAMYRCASTNYRGTGETQYFGPGTRLLVL.

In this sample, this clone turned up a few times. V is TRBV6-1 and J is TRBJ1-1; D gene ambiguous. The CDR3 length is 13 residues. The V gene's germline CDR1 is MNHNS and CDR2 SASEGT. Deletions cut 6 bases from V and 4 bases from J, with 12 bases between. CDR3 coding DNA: TGTGCCAGCAGCTTCGAAGGAGTCACTGAAGCTTTCTTT. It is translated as CASSFEGVTEAFF.

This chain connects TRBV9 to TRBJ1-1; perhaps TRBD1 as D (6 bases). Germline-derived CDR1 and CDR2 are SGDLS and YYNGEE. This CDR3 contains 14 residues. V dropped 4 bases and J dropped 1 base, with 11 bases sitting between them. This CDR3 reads CASSFQGRNTEAFF. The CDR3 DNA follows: TGTGCCAGCAGCTTCCAGGGGAGGAACACTGAAGCTTTCTTT.

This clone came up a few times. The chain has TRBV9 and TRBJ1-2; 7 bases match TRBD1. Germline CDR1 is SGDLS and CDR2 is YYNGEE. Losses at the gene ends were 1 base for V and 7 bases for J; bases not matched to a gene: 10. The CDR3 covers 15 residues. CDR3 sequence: CASSVRERTGSGYTF. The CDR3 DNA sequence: TGTGCCAGCAGCGTAAGGGAACGGACAGGTAGTGGCTACACCTTC. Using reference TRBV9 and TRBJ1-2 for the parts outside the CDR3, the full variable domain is DSGVTQTPKHLITATGQRVTLRCSPRSGDLSVYWYQQSLDQGLQFLIQYYNGEERAKGNILERFSAQQFPDLHSELNLSSLELGDSALYFCASSVRERTGSGYTFGSGTRLTVV.

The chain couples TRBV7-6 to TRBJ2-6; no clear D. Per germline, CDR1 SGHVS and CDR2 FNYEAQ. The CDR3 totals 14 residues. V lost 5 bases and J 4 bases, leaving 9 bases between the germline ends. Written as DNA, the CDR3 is TGTGCCAGCAGCCTTCGTCCGGGGGCCAACGTCCTGACTTTC. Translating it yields CASSLRPGANVLTF.

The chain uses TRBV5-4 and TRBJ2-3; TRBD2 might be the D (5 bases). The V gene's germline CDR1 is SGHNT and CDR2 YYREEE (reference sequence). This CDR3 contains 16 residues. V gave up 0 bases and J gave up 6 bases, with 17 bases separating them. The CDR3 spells CASSLGASRESDTQYF. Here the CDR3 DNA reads TGTGCCAGCAGCTTGGGGGCTAGCCGTGAATCGGATACGCAGTATTTT.

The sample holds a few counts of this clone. In DNA form, the CDR3 reads TGCGCCAGCAGCTTGAGCGGGAGAGGTAGGGAGCAGTACTTC. Translated: CASSLSGRGREQYF. The chain carries TRBV5-1 and TRBJ2-7, with 8 bases identical to TRBD2. The CDR3 length is 14 residues. The J segment lost 7 bases and the V segment lost 1 base, leaving 7 bases of the junction unmatched. Germline lookup yields CDR1 SGHRS and CDR2 YFSETQ.

In nucleotides, the CDR3 is TGCAGCGCACAGCCCACAGCCCAAGAGACCCAGTACTTC. Its translation is CSAQPTAQETQYF. The chain combines TRBV29-1 with TRBJ2-5; D is ambiguous. The CDR3 has 13 residues. Germline lookup yields CDR1 SQVTM and CDR2 ANQGSEA. Trimming removed 7 bases from V and 1 base from J, with 13 bases in between.

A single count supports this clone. The CDR3 is CASSPVMTRSGGELFF. The CDR3 DNA is TGTGCCAGCAGCCCAGTAATGACCCGATCGGGCGGGGAGCTGTTTTTT. V and J are TRBV4-2 and TRBJ2-2; no reliable D call. Per the germline V gene, CDR1 is LGHNA and CDR2 is YNFKEQ. Trimming took off 4 bases at V and 7 bases at J, with 19 bases between the two ends. This CDR3 is 16 amino acids long.